This passage covers 6 T cell receptor beta chains from one sample sequenced in a study of T cell clusters in autoimmune cytopenias. Each sample's input was around 250 ng genomic DNA, 30,000 to 45,000 genome equivalents. Multiplex touch-down PCR amplified TRB using TRB-A and TRB-B pools in one tube. TCRdb reprocessed the multiplex PCR reads, with one entry per CDR3 protein and no DNA. The listing contains 7,000 to 8,000 distinct CDR3 sequences. The specimen was peripheral blood. The source is a human donor with an autoimmune cytopenia or autoimmune hepatitis (not recorded which).

Measured by frequency, this clonotype is medium-sized (0.01 to 0.1%). The V and J genes are TRBV29-1 and TRBJ2-7; TCRdb calls TRBD1, which cannot be checked without DNA. The CDR3 runs to 13 residues. Germline V CDR1 and CDR2: SQVTM, ANQGSEA. The CDR3 loop is CSGSGTGVYEQYF.

CDR3 in amino acids: CASSLAGPAARQFF. The rearrangement joins TRBV12-3 or TRBV12-4 to TRBJ2-1; with no DNA, the TCRdb D assignment of TRBD2 cannot be verified. This CDR3 comprises 14 residues.

The chain has TRBV6-2 or TRBV6-3 and TRBJ2-1; the D gene TCRdb calls, TRBD1, cannot be checked with no DNA. Germline CDR1 MNHEY, CDR2 SVGEGT. This CDR3 spans 14 amino acids. This CDR3 reads CASIGQGARNEQFF.

The chain combines TRBV25-1 with TRBJ2-1; TCRdb's D call, TRBD1, is unchecked because there is no DNA. Per the germline V gene, CDR1 is MGHDK and CDR2 is SYGVNS. The CDR3 has 15 residues. The CDR3 here is CASSGRQGAAYEQFF.

This clonotype shows up as medium-sized by frequency. V gene TRBV7-9 combines with J gene TRBJ2-5. Germline CDR1 reads SEHNR; CDR2 reads FQNEAQ (reference sequence). This CDR3 has 13 residues. CDR3 loop: CASRERMGETQYF.

The rearrangement joins TRBV7-9 to TRBJ2-1; TCRdb outputs TRBD2, but without DNA this stays unchecked. There are 18 residues in the CDR3. The germline gives CDR1 SEHNR, CDR2 FQNEAQ (reference sequence). CDR3 residues: CASSSLDLGASRYNEQFF.